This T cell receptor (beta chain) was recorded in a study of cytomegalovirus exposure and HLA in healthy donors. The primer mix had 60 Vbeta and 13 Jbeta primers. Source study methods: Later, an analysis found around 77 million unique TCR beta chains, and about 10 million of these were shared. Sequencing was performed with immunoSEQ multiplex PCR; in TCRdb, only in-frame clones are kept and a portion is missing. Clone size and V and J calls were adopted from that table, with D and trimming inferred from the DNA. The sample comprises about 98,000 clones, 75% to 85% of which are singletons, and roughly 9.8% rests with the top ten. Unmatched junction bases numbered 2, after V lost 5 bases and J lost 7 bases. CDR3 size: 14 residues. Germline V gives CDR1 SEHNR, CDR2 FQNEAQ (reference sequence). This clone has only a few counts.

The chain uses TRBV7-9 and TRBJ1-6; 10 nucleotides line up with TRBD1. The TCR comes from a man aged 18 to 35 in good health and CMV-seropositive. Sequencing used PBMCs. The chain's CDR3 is CASSPGQGNSPLHF. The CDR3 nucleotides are TGTGCCAGCAGCCCGGGACAGGGGAATTCACCCCTCCACTTT.